The 25 T cell receptor beta chains in this list originate from one sample, sequenced in a study of tissue T cells after allogeneic stem cell transplantation. Time point defined: mouse harvest day 14 after allogeneic transplant. Mouse grafts combined 10^7 T-cell-depleted bone marrow cells with 10^6 splenic CD5+ T cells. Using immunoSEQ multiplex PCR, the repertoire was profiled, and TCRdb retains in-frame clones only, with some absent. This table holds roughly 2,700 clones, approximately 48% found once. The source material was lymph node tissue. Every receptor here comes from a female BALB/c mouse given C57BL/6 T cells with graft-versus-host disease after an allogeneic hematopoietic cell transplant.

In its sample, this clone was seen a few times. Gene names denote mouse genes. The missing CDR3 end, 1 residue past where the read stops, is filled in from the germline J gene. The gene calls are TRBV13-2 and TRBJ2-5, with D possibly TRBD2 on 6 matching bases. The ends were cut back, 3 bases at V and 2 bases at J, with 7 bases in the middle. The CDR3 extends over 13 amino acids. CDR1 and CDR2 (germline): NNHNN, SYGAGS (reference sequence). CDR3 residues: CASGGWGQDTQYF. The CDR3 bases that were read are TGTGCCAGCGGTGGCTGGGGCCAAGACACCCAGTAC.

Note on this clone: Gene names are mouse gene names. Coverage ceases 1 residue before the CDR3 finishes, and the germline J gene fills in the end. V usage is TRBV12-2 and J usage is TRBJ2-7, with 10 bases that match TRBD2. With 0 bases clipped from V and 5 bases from J, the junction kept 3 bases outside the gene matches. The CDR3 totals 14 residues. Germline CDR1 SGHLS, CDR2 HYDKME. The sequenced part of the CDR3 DNA is TGTGCCAGCTCTCTCGCTGGGGGGGCGCATGAACAGTAC. Its translation is CASSLAGGAHEQY. The CDR3, in full, reads CASSLAGGAHEQYF.

As concerns this clone: Germline and genes: mouse. Read coverage stops 1 residue before the CDR3 terminus; the germline J gene supplies the remainder. The chain combines TRBV1 with TRBJ1-1; 7 bases are a match to TRBD1. Germline trimming cut 4 bases from V and 5 bases from J; bases unmatched to any gene: 1. CDR1 is NSQYPW, CDR2 LRSPGD, per germline (reference sequence). The CDR3 has 12 amino acids. The sequenced CDR3 bases are TGCACCTGCAGTGGGGGACAGACAGAAGTCTTC. This codes for CTCSGGQTEVF. The full CDR3 sequence reads CTCSGGQTEVFF.

With regard to this clone: The listed genes are named as in mouse. Read sequence stops 1 residue before the CDR3 end, and the germline J gene provides the missing end. J is TRBJ2-4 and V is TRBV26; D is uncertain. The V gene's germline CDR1 is KGHPV and CDR2 FQNQEV (reference sequence). The germline V and J ends were trimmed by 2 bases and 3 bases, with 9 bases remaining between them. This CDR3 has 14 amino acids. The covered CDR3 bases are TGTGCCAGCAGTCTGGAGGGAGGGCAAAACACCTTGTAC. Protein product: CASSLEGGQNTLY. In full, the CDR3 is CASSLEGGQNTLYF.

By proportion, this clone is large. Gene names and germline refer to mouse. The CDR3 is cut off 1 residue early in the read; its end comes from the germline J gene. The chain couples TRBV29 to TRBJ1-4, with D possibly matching TRBD1 (5 bases). Trimming cost V 6 bases and J 0 bases, with 11 bases left between them. The V gene's germline CDR1 is MSHET and CDR2 SYDVDS. The CDR3 has 15 residues. The CDR3 DNA, read in part, is TGTGCTAGCAGCTCCGGACAATTTTCCAACGAAAGATTATTT. Amino acids: CASSSGQFSNERLF. The whole CDR3 reads CASSSGQFSNERLFF.

This clone is categorized as large. Mouse gene names and germline throughout. The sequenced fragment ends 1 residue before the CDR3 boundary, so the rest is inferred from the germline J gene. The V gene is TRBV16, the J gene TRBJ2-1; D remains ambiguous. The length of the CDR3 is 14 residues. The germline gives CDR1 SGHSA, CDR2 FRNQAP. With 2 bases removed from V and 1 base from J, the gap between germline ends came to 6 bases. CDR3 sequence: CASSLTQNYAEQFF. CDR3 DNA (partial): TGTGCAAGCAGCTTAACACAGAACTATGCTGAGCAGTTC.

As concerns this clone: Gene names follow the mouse nomenclature. The CDR3 end lies 1 residue beyond the end of the read and is filled in from the germline J gene. The J gene is TRBJ2-4, the V gene TRBV13-2; D gene ambiguous. CDR1 and CDR2 (germline): NNHNN, SYGAGS (reference sequence). There are 14 residues in the CDR3. Trimming shortened V by 0 bases and J by 0 bases, and 5 bases separated the two germline ends. CDR3 loop: CASGDGVSQNTLYF. The sequenced CDR3 bases are TGTGCCAGCGGTGATGGTGTTAGTCAAAACACCTTGTAC.

Regarding this clone: Each gene name is a mouse one. CDR3 bases read: TGTGCCAGCAGCCCGGGACTGGGGGTCTATGAACAGTAC. Amino acids: CASSPGLGVYEQY. The CDR3 as a whole reads CASSPGLGVYEQYF. The chain combines TRBV5 with TRBJ2-7, with 11 nucleotides matching TRBD2. The read halts 1 residue ahead of the CDR3 end, with the missing end drawn from the germline J gene. The germline V gene encodes CDR1 LGHNA and CDR2 YNLKQL (reference sequence). The CDR3 totals 14 residues. V was pared by 4 bases and J by 3 bases, with 2 bases of the junction left unmatched.

In the case of this clone: Gene names follow the mouse nomenclature. The read comes to an end 1 residue before the CDR3 does, leaving the germline J gene to fill in the end. The genes are TRBV29 and TRBJ2-4; D possibly matches TRBD1 or TRBD2 (6 bases each). CDR1 and CDR2 (germline): MSHET, SYDVDS. The CDR3 length is 11 residues. V was cut by 6 bases and J by 6 bases, with 7 bases left in between. The part of the CDR3 DNA that was read is TGTGCTAGCAGAGGGGGGAACACCTTGTAC. Translating it yields CASRGGNTLY. The CDR3 in full is CASRGGNTLYF.

As for this clone: Mouse germline and gene names are used. The DNA ends 1 residue before the CDR3 does, and the rest of the CDR3 is filled in from the germline J gene. V and J are TRBV23 and TRBJ1-4; the DNA was not used to check the table's D call, TRBD1. The germline V gene has CDR1 KGHTA and CDR2 FQNQQP. The CDR3 contains 14 residues. Partial CDR3 DNA: TGCTCCAGCAAAGACAGGGGGCGCAACGAAAGATTATTT. Its protein is CSSKDRGRNERLF. The complete CDR3 sequence is CSSKDRGRNERLFF.

This clone is classed as medium-sized. Mouse names are used for the genes. The read comes to an end 1 residue before the CDR3 does, leaving the germline J gene to fill in the end. The chain has TRBV12-2 and TRBJ2-3, with 7 nucleotides matching TRBD2. The CDR3 spans 14 residues. Per the germline V gene, CDR1 is SGHLS and CDR2 is HYDKME. The V segment lost 2 bases and the J segment 3 bases; nucleotides outside the gene matches: 4. CDR3 protein: CASSRTGMAETLYF. The CDR3 DNA, read in part, is TGTGCCAGCTCTCGGACTGGCATGGCAGAAACGCTGTAT.

To note about this clone: Genes and germline are mouse. The read halts 1 residue ahead of the CDR3 end, with the missing end drawn from the germline J gene. The chain uses TRBV14 and TRBJ2-5, with 8 bases that match TRBD1. V dropped 3 bases and J dropped 6; count of bases not matched to a gene: 6. Germline V gene data show CDR1 as SGHDT and CDR2 as FRDEAV. This CDR3 is built from 14 residues. This CDR3 is CASSWPGGFDTQYF. The sequenced part of the CDR3 DNA is TGTGCCAGCAGTTGGCCAGGGGGCTTCGACACCCAGTAC.

To note about this clone: Mouse gene names apply. The read terminates 1 residue before the CDR3 end, so the remaining end is supplied by the germline J gene. The chain couples TRBV12-1 to TRBJ2-1, with 13 bases identical to TRBD2. The length of the CDR3 is 16 residues. Per germline, CDR1 SGHSN and CDR2 HYEKVE. The J segment lost 3 bases and the V segment lost 0 bases, leaving 1 base of the junction unmatched. The CDR3: CASSLGLGGPYAEQFF. The CDR3 bases that were read are TGTGCCAGCTCTCTCGGACTGGGGGGGCCCTATGCTGAGCAGTTC.

Note on this clone: Mouse names are used for the genes. Here the CDR3 reads CASSLPGQEVFF. The DNA read from the CDR3 is TGTGCAAGCAGCTTACCAGGGCAAGAAGTCTTC. The chain links TRBV16 to TRBJ1-1, with D maybe TRBD1 (5 bases). The read comes to an end 1 residue before the CDR3 does, leaving the germline J gene to fill in the end. This CDR3 has 12 amino acids. Trimming pared 2 bases from V and 7 bases from J, leaving 8 bases between. The germline V gene has CDR1 SGHSA and CDR2 FRNQAP.

By frequency in the sample, this clone is medium-sized. Mouse names are used for the genes. The CDR3 end is not reached by the read, which stops 1 residue before it; the germline J gene fills it in. This chain connects TRBV20 to TRBJ2-7; a weak D match, TRBD1 (6 bases). Trimming pared 0 bases from V and 0 bases from J, leaving 9 bases between. The germline V gene encodes CDR1 GFQATS and CDR2 STVNSAI. The CDR3 consists of 14 residues. The CDR3 here is CGARDGTTSYEQYF. The CDR3 DNA, read in part, is TGTGGTGCTAGGGATGGGACAACCTCCTATGAACAGTAC.

In its sample, this clone ranks as large. Mouse gene names apply. The read halts 1 residue ahead of the CDR3 end, with the missing end drawn from the germline J gene. The chain couples TRBV29 to TRBJ1-1, with D perhaps matching TRBD1 (6 bases). Germline loops: CDR1 MSHET, CDR2 SYDVDS. This CDR3 has 16 amino acids. Deletions cut 3 bases from V and 0 bases from J, with 14 bases between. This chain's CDR3 is CASSFSGRGTNTEVFF. CDR3 bases read: TGTGCTAGCAGTTTTTCGGGGAGGGGGACAAACACAGAAGTCTTC.

In this sample, this clone is large. Genes and germline come from the mouse. The CDR3 end falls 1 residue outside the read, so it is completed with the germline J gene. The rearrangement uses TRBV13-3 and TRBJ2-1; D is perhaps TRBD2 (7 bases). V was shortened by 3 bases and J by 7 bases, with 8 bases between the two germline ends. The CDR3 covers 12 residues. Looked up from germline, CDR1 is NNHDY and CDR2 is SYVADS. Partial CDR3 DNA: TGTGCCAGCAGTGGGGGGGCGGCTGAGCAGTTC. Translating gives CASSGGAAEQF. The CDR3 as a whole reads CASSGGAAEQFF.

A remark on this clone: The germline and genes are mouse ones. The read terminates 1 residue before the CDR3 end, so the remaining end is supplied by the germline J gene. The V gene is TRBV5, the J gene TRBJ1-1, with D unclear. CDR3 length equals 11 residues. V lost 0 bases and J lost 9, with 5 bases in between. Germline V lookup: CDR1 LGHNA, CDR2 YNLKQL (reference sequence). CDR3: CASSQDGKVFF. The sequenced part of the CDR3 DNA is TGTGCCAGCAGCCAAGATGGAAAAGTCTTC.

A word on this clone: Gene names denote mouse genes. Read sequence stops 1 residue before the CDR3 end, and the germline J gene provides the missing end. V gene TRBV13-2 combines with J gene TRBJ2-5; D is undetermined. The CDR3 is made up of 14 amino acids. CDR1 is NNHNN and CDR2 is SYGAGS in the germline V gene (reference sequence). V shed 1 base and J shed 2 bases, with 8 bases lying between them. The sequenced CDR3 bases are TGTGCCAGCGGTGATTCTGGCCTCCAAGACACCCAGTAC. Amino acids: CASGDSGLQDTQY. In full, the CDR3 reads CASGDSGLQDTQYF.

Comments on this clone: The gene symbols are mouse symbols. The missing CDR3 end, 1 residue past where the read stops, is filled in from the germline J gene. V gene TRBV26 combines with J gene TRBJ1-6; TRBD1 agrees at 7 bases. TRBJ1-6 is placed among ORFs of uncertain function. V dropped 6 bases and J dropped 4; count of bases not matched to a gene: 3. Looked up from germline, CDR1 is KGHPV and CDR2 is FQNQEV (reference sequence). This CDR3 spans 14 amino acids. The CDR3 DNA, read in part, is TGTGCCAGCAGCCGGGGACAGTATAATTCGCCCCTCTAC. Translating gives CASSRGQYNSPLY. The complete CDR3 reads CASSRGQYNSPLYF.

On this clone itself: The listed genes are named as in mouse. The read gets to within 1 residue of the CDR3 end, and the germline J gene fills in the rest. The V and J genes are TRBV3 and TRBJ1-5, with TRBD1 as a possible D gene (6 bases). Germline V CDR1 and CDR2: SNHLY, FYNGKV (reference sequence). The CDR3 is 14 residues long. The V and J ends lost 4 bases and 1 base respectively, with 8 bases between them. The CDR3 sequence is CASSWGQNNQAPLF. The covered CDR3 bases are TGTGCCAGCAGCTGGGGACAAAACAACCAGGCTCCGCTT.

In regard to this clone: Mouse gene names apply. The CDR3: CASSLPGVYAEQFF. The DNA read from the CDR3 is TGTGCCAGCTCTCTCCCGGGAGTCTATGCTGAGCAGTTC. The genes are TRBV12-1 and TRBJ2-1; unclear D gene. The read is 1 residue too short to cover the CDR3 end, so that end is filled in from the germline J gene. Between the trimmed V and J ends, which lost 0 bases and 3 bases, there was a span of 8 bases. There are 14 residues in the CDR3. Germline V lookup: CDR1 SGHSN, CDR2 HYEKVE.

This clone was detected only a few times. Gene names follow the mouse nomenclature. The read halts 1 residue ahead of the CDR3 end, with the missing end drawn from the germline J gene. The chain couples TRBV12-1 to TRBJ1-4; weak D call: TRBD1 (6 bases). The CDR3 has 14 amino acids. The germline V gene has CDR1 SGHSN and CDR2 HYEKVE. V was shortened by 4 bases and J by 4 bases, with 12 bases between the two germline ends. CDR3 amino acids: CASSAGTINERLFF. The CDR3 DNA, read in part, is TGTGCCAGCTCCGCCGGGACAATCAACGAAAGATTATTT.

Turning to this clone: The gene symbols are mouse symbols. The read falls 1 residue short of the CDR3 end, and the missing part is taken from the germline J gene. The chain links TRBV29 to TRBJ1-6; 9 nucleotides line up with TRBD1. TRBJ1-6 is recorded as an ORF, its role being uncertain. Germline lookup yields CDR1 MSHET and CDR2 SYDVDS. V was pared by 7 bases and J by 10 bases, with 8 bases of the junction left unmatched. The CDR3 runs to 14 residues. CDR3 in amino acids: CASTGTGKGSPLYF. The CDR3 bases that were read are TGTGCTAGCACCGGGACAGGGAAGGGGTCGCCCCTCTAC.

Concerning this clone itself: Here the gene names and germline are mouse. The read finishes 1 residue shy of the CDR3 end, and the germline J gene is used to complete it. The gene calls are TRBV16 and TRBJ1-2; perhaps TRBD1 as D (5 bases). The CDR3 runs to 14 residues. Per the germline V gene, CDR1 is SGHSA and CDR2 is FRNQAP. Deletions cut 0 bases from V and 2 bases from J, with 7 bases between. CDR3 bases read: TGTGCAAGCAGCTTAGACGGGGCGAACTCCGACTACACC. Protein: CASSLDGANSDYT. The whole CDR3 sequence reads CASSLDGANSDYTF.